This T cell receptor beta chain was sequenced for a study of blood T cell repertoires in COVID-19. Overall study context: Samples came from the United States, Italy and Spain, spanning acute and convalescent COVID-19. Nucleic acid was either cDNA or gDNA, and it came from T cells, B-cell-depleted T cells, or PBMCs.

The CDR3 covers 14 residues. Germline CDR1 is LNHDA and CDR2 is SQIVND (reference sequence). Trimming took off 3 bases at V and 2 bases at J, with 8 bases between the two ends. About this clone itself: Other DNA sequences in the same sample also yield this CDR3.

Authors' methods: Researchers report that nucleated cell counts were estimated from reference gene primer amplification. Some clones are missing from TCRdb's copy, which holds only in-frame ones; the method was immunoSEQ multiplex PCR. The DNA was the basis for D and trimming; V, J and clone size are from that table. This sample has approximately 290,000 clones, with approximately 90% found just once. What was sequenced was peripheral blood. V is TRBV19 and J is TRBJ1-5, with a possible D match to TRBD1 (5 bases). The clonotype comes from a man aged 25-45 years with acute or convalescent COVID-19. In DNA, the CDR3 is TGTGCCAGTAGTATCACCAGGGGCAATCAGCCCCAGCATTTT. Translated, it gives CASSITRGNQPQHF.